This T cell receptor (beta chain) was recovered during a study of vaccination effects on CD4 cells after COVID-19. Overall study findings and caveats: The study enrolled few convalescent patients and sampled no early post-infection timepoints.

This clone was detected once. What it binds is not known. J lost 7 bases, V lost 6 bases, and 15 bases had no gene match. CDR1 is SGHVS, CDR2 FNYEAQ, per germline. This CDR3 comprises 17 residues. Libraries were prepared by immunoSEQ multiplex PCR; TCRdb keeps only in-frame clonotypes and omits some of them. Of about 26,000 clones listed, approximately 78% are singletons. Expansion of antigen-specific CD4+ T cells with viral peptide pools was carried out by the ViraFEST assay before sequencing. Isolating CD4+ T cells followed less than 12 days of culture. This person caught SARS-CoV-2 sometime from March to December 2020, and PCR testing confirmed the infection.

This sequence originates from a human donor who had a prior SARS-CoV-2 infection. This chain connects TRBV7-6 to TRBJ2-1; 10 nucleotides line up with TRBD2. This specimen consisted of CD4+ T cells from PBMCs cultured with HCoV-NL63 spike peptides, obtained before COVID-19 vaccination. CDR3 bases: TGTGCCAGCAGTGCTAATAGCGGGGGGACCTTATTAAATGAGCAGTTCTTC. Encoded protein: CASSANSGGTLLNEQFF.